The next 32 T cell receptor beta chains were all read from a single sample in a study of cytomegalovirus exposure and HLA in healthy donors. It was with 60 Vbeta and 13 Jbeta primers that the PCR ran. Some clones are missing from TCRdb's copy, which holds only in-frame ones; the method was immunoSEQ multiplex PCR. This sample's table has 130,000 or so clones. Material for sequencing was PBMCs. The receptors originated from a woman younger than 35 in good health and CMV-seronegative.

This rearrangement joins TRBV15 to TRBJ1-2; 7 bases line up with TRBD1. With V trimmed by 0 bases and J by 5 bases, 6 bases remained unmatched. Germline values: CDR1 LNHNV, CDR2 YYDKDF (reference sequence). CDR3 size: 15 residues. CDR3 residues: CATSRDTPRGYGYTF. The DNA for the CDR3 is TGTGCCACCAGCAGAGACACACCCAGGGGGTATGGCTACACCTTC.

V and J are TRBV2 and TRBJ2-3; 13 bases map to TRBD2. CDR1 and CDR2 (germline): SNHLY, FYNNEI. The V segment lost 5 bases and the J segment 4 bases; nucleotides outside the gene matches: 9. The CDR3 loop spans 17 amino acids. The CDR3 sequence: CASSQTSGGLVADTQYF. CDR3 DNA sequence: TGTGCCAGCAGTCAGACTAGCGGGGGGTTGGTGGCAGATACGCAGTATTTT.

V gene TRBV4-1 combines with J gene TRBJ2-2; D gene uncertain. This CDR3 has 15 amino acids. The V gene lost 1 base and the J gene lost 0 bases, with 6 bases spanning the gap. CDR1 MGHRA and CDR2 YSYEKL come from the germline V gene. This chain's CDR3 is CASSQGASNTGELFF. The CDR3 DNA sequence: TGCGCCAGCAGCCAAGGGGCCTCGAACACCGGGGAGCTGTTTTTT.

The chain combines TRBV5-1 with TRBJ1-2; 8 positions match TRBD1. The CDR3 spans 15 residues. After removal of 0 bases from V and 5 bases from J, the junction contained 6 bases not matched to a gene. The V gene's germline CDR1 is SGHRS and CDR2 YFSETQ. CDR3 region: CASSLDGQGAYGYTF. The CDR3 nucleotides read TGCGCCAGCAGCTTGGATGGACAGGGAGCGTATGGCTACACCTTC. The full variable domain, completed using reference TRBV5-1 and TRBJ1-2, is KAGVTQTPRYLIKTRGQQVTLSCSPISGHRSVSWYQQTPGQGLQFLFEYFSETQRNKGNFPGRFSGRQFSNSRSEMNVSTLELGDSALYLCASSLDGQGAYGYTFGSGTRLTVV.

CDR3 DNA: TGTGCCAGCAGCTCTAGCGGGACCGCCTACGAGCAGTACGTC. Protein sequence: CASSSSGTAYEQYV. The genes are TRBV6-5 and TRBJ2-7, with 9 bases lining up with TRBD2. CDR1 is MNHEY and CDR2 is SVGAGI in the germline V gene. Losses at the gene ends were 6 bases for V and 2 bases for J; bases not matched to a gene: 5. The CDR3 runs to 14 residues.

J is TRBJ2-5 and V is TRBV2, with a possible D match to TRBD2 (6 bases). In germline, CDR1 is SNHLY, CDR2 FYNNEI. The germline V and J ends were trimmed by 5 bases and 4 bases, with 14 bases remaining between them. The CDR3 is 14 residues long. The CDR3 DNA sequence: TGTGCCAGCAGTTTCCTACTAGCAGGAGAGACCCAGTACTTC. As protein: CASSFLLAGETQYF.

This sequence joins TRBV6-5 and TRBJ1-2, with D maybe TRBD1 (6 bases). CDR3 length equals 14 residues. CDR1 MNHEY and CDR2 SVGAGI come from the germline V gene. V shed 5 bases and J shed 4 bases, with 14 bases lying between them. CDR3 sequence (DNA): TGTGCCAGCAGTCCCGGGACATCTGTCTATGGCTACACCTTC. It translates to CASSPGTSVYGYTF.

This chain connects TRBV5-1 to TRBJ2-3, with a weak D call TRBD1 (5 bases). This CDR3 is built from 15 residues. V dropped 3 bases and J dropped 2 bases, with 13 bases sitting between them. CDR1 SGHRS and CDR2 YFSETQ come from the germline V gene. CDR3 sequence (DNA): TGCGCCAGCAGCTCAGTTCCAGGGTACACAGATACGCAGTATTTT. This translates into CASSSVPGYTDTQYF.

The V and J genes are TRBV6-6 and TRBJ1-4, with a possible D match to TRBD1 (6 bases). This CDR3 region has 14 residues. Deletions cut 6 bases from V and 5 bases from J, with 13 bases between. The germline gives CDR1 MNHNY, CDR2 SVGAGI (reference sequence). The chain's CDR3 is CASSQGQGNEKLFF. In DNA, the CDR3 is TGTGCCAGCAGCCAGGGACAAGGAAATGAAAAACTGTTTTTT.

The CDR3 spells CASSLIFGGGQETQYF. The CDR3 nucleotides are TGTGCCAGCAGTTTAATCTTTGGTGGCGGCCAAGAGACCCAGTACTTC. The rearrangement uses TRBV27 and TRBJ2-5, with D unclear. Germline CDR1 reads MNHEY; CDR2 reads SMNVEV (reference sequence). This CDR3 has 16 residues. Between the trimmed V and J ends, which lost 2 bases and 1 base, there was a span of 14 bases.

The V gene is TRBV10-1, the J gene TRBJ1-2; D unclear. This CDR3 spans 14 amino acids. Trimming stripped 4 bases from V and 6 bases from J, with 15 bases between. Germline V gene lookup returns CDR1 WNHNN and CDR2 SYGVQD (reference sequence). The CDR3 reads CASSGFYGDDGYTF. The DNA for the CDR3 is TGCGCCAGCAGTGGGTTTTACGGAGATGATGGCTACACCTTC.

The rearrangement joins TRBV4-1 to TRBJ2-1, with TRBD2 as a possible D gene (6 bases). The germline CDR1 and CDR2 sequences are MGHRA and YSYEKL. The CDR3 sequence is 16 residues long. Trimming left V 1 base short and J 4 bases short, with 14 bases between. The chain's CDR3 is CASSQGFLASYNEQFF. Written as DNA, the CDR3 is TGCGCCAGCAGCCAAGGGTTTCTAGCGAGTTACAATGAGCAGTTCTTC.

The V and J genes are TRBV18 and TRBJ2-3, with 7 nucleotides matching TRBD1. CDR1 is KGHSH, CDR2 LQKENI, per germline. The trim removed 4 bases at V and 5 bases at J, leaving 9 bases unmatched. This CDR3 is 15 amino acids long. The CDR3, as DNA: TGTGCCAGCTCACGGGACAGCCCTCCGGGAGATACGCAGTATTTT. Amino acids: CASSRDSPPGDTQYF.

Remarks on this clone: Other DNA sequences in the sample encode the same CDR3. The rearrangement uses TRBV29-1 and TRBJ1-1, with a weak D call TRBD1 (5 bases). Germline-derived CDR1 and CDR2 are SQVTM and ANQGSEA. V lost 4 bases, J lost 0 bases, and 9 bases lay in between. This CDR3 contains 13 residues. This CDR3 is CSVGGLMNTEAFF. In nucleotides, the CDR3 is TGCAGCGTTGGGGGACTCATGAACACTGAAGCTTTCTTT.

This rearrangement joins TRBV10-3 to TRBJ1-1; 8 bases match TRBD1. V shed 6 bases, J shed 6 bases, and the junction held 6 bases outside the gene matches. Germline V gives CDR1 ENHRY, CDR2 SYGVKD. This CDR3 has 13 amino acids. The CDR3 sequence: CAIRTDRGAEAFF. The DNA of the CDR3 is TGTGCCATCAGGACCGACAGGGGCGCTGAAGCTTTCTTT.

The J gene is TRBJ2-1, the V gene TRBV5-7; the D gene is possibly TRBD1 (7 bases). TRBV5-7 is recorded as an ORF, its role being uncertain. The CDR3 covers 19 residues. V lost 1 base, J lost 0 bases, and 20 bases lay in between. The CDR3 reads CASSLRAGGKPPSYNEQFF. The CDR3 region has the DNA TGTGCCAGCAGCTTGAGGGCAGGGGGGAAGCCCCCCTCCTACAATGAGCAGTTCTTC.

CDR3 nucleotide sequence: TGTGCCAGCAGCGACGGGGAGACCCAGTACTTC. Translating gives CASSDGETQYF. The chain employs TRBV4-2 and TRBJ2-5; no firm D call. CDR1 and CDR2 (germline): LGHNA, YNFKEQ. This CDR3 is 11 amino acids long. V lost 5 bases to trimming and J lost 5 bases, with 6 bases between them.

The chain joins TRBV7-8 to TRBJ1-4; no definite D call. Trimming pared 2 bases from V and 3 bases from J, leaving 10 bases between. There are 15 residues in the CDR3. Looked up from germline, CDR1 is SGHVS and CDR2 is FQNEAQ. CDR3 bases: TGTGCCAGCAGCTTAAGGGAGGCAGCTAATGAAAAACTGTTTTTT. Amino acid sequence: CASSLREAANEKLFF.

V is TRBV7-9 and J is TRBJ2-7; D is perhaps TRBD1 (5 bases). V lost 5 bases to trimming and J lost 6 bases, with 14 bases between them. CDR1 and CDR2 from the germline V gene are SEHNR and FQNEAQ (reference sequence). The CDR3 has 13 residues. CDR3 residues: CASSLTQGTEQYV. The DNA for the CDR3 is TGTGCCAGCAGCCTGACCCAGGGTACCGAGCAGTACGTC.

The chain carries TRBV5-6 and TRBJ1-1, with 7 bases fitting TRBD1. This CDR3 region has 16 residues. Germline CDR1 SGHDT, CDR2 YYEEEE. V was pared by 4 bases and J by 0 bases, with 9 bases of the junction left unmatched. In DNA, the CDR3 is TGTGCCAGCAGCCCGGAAACAGGGGCGGTGAACACTGAAGCTTTCTTT. Protein product: CASSPETGAVNTEAFF.

This chain uses TRBV19 with TRBJ1-1; TRBD1 might be the D (5 bases). The CDR3 runs to 13 residues. Germline CDR1 LNHDA, CDR2 SQIVND (reference sequence). Trimming pared 3 bases from V and 7 bases from J, leaving 12 bases between. This chain's CDR3 is CASSITGDYEAFF. The DNA for the CDR3 is TGTGCCAGTAGTATCACGGGGGACTATGAAGCTTTCTTT. Looking up the rest from reference TRBV19 and TRBJ1-1 gives the full variable domain: DGGITQSPKYLFRKEGQNVTLSCEQNLNHDAMYWYRQDPGQGLRLIYYSQIVNDFQKGDIAEGYSVSREKKESFPLTVTSAQKNPTAFYLCASSITGDYEAFFGQGTRLTVV.

The V and J genes are TRBV19 and TRBJ1-2; TRBD1 agrees at 7 bases. This CDR3 comprises 13 residues. V lost 3 bases to trimming and J lost 7 bases; unmatched junction nucleotides: 5. Germline V gives CDR1 LNHDA, CDR2 SQIVND (reference sequence). The CDR3 loop is CASSIDRDGGYTF. The CDR3 DNA sequence: TGTGCCAGTAGTATTGACAGGGACGGTGGCTACACCTTC.

The chain has TRBV13 and TRBJ1-1; 7 nucleotides match TRBD1. Trimming cost V 4 bases and J 1 base; bases outside gene matches: 6. The CDR3 is made up of 15 amino acids. The germline V gene has CDR1 PRHDT and CDR2 FYEKMQ (reference sequence). The CDR3 DNA is TGTGCCAGCAGCTACGACAGGGCCGCGAACACTGAAGCTTTCTTT. Translated, it gives CASSYDRAANTEAFF.

This chain joins TRBV30 and TRBJ1-2; TRBD1 aligns across 9 bases. Unmatched junction bases numbered 4, after V lost 3 bases and J lost 2 bases. This CDR3 contains 14 residues. Germline loops: CDR1 GTSNPN, CDR2 SVGIG (reference sequence). CDR3 nucleotide sequence: TGTGCCTGGAGGGAACAGGGGGCCAACTATGGCTACACCTTC. Translating it yields CAWREQGANYGYTF. Together with reference TRBV30 and TRBJ1-2, the CDR3 gives the full variable domain: SQTIHQWPATLVQPVGSPLSLECTVEGTSNPNLYWYRQAAGRGLQLLFYSVGIGQISSEVPQNLSASRPQDRQFILSSKKLLLSDSGFYLCAWREQGANYGYTFGSGTRLTVV.

V usage is TRBV30 and J usage is TRBJ1-6; tentatively, D is TRBD1 (5 bases). The CDR3 is 15 residues long. Trimming removed 4 bases at V and 9 bases at J, with 19 bases between. Germline-derived CDR1 and CDR2 are GTSNPN and SVGIG (reference sequence). CDR3: CAWTPGLGRISPLHF. The DNA for the CDR3 is TGTGCCTGGACTCCGGGACTCGGGCGAATTTCACCCCTCCACTTT.

The rearrangement joins TRBV5-1 to TRBJ2-7; 11 bases agree with TRBD1. This CDR3 region has 14 residues. V was clipped by 4 bases and J by 3 bases; unmatched bases: 3. CDR1 SGHRS and CDR2 YFSETQ come from the germline V gene. This CDR3 is CASSTGTGGYEQYF. In nucleotides, the CDR3 is TGCGCCAGCAGCACCGGGACAGGGGGCTACGAGCAGTACTTC.

The rearrangement links TRBV11-2 to TRBJ1-5, with a weak D call TRBD1 (5 bases). CDR3 length equals 16 residues. In germline, CDR1 is SGHAT, CDR2 FQNNGV. V gave up 5 bases and J gave up 1 base, with 15 bases separating them. CDR3 sequence reads: CASSLLGGRSNQPQHF. In DNA, the CDR3 is TGTGCCAGCAGCCTCCTGGGGGGTCGGAGCAATCAGCCCCAGCATTTT.

The chain recombines TRBV5-1 with TRBJ2-2; possible D gene TRBD2, 5 bases. V dropped 0 bases and J dropped 1 base, with 10 bases sitting between them. CDR3 size: 16 residues. Germline CDR1 and CDR2: SGHRS and YFSETQ. Here the CDR3 DNA reads TGCGCCAGCAGCTTGGGACTATCGAAGAACACCGGGGAGCTGTTTTTT. It encodes CASSLGLSKNTGELFF.

The rearrangement uses TRBV5-4 and TRBJ1-2; a weak D match, TRBD1 (6 bases). CDR3 length equals 15 residues. Trimming pared 7 bases from V and 4 bases from J, leaving 20 bases between. Germline V gene sequence: CDR1 SGHNT, CDR2 YYREEE (reference sequence). The CDR3 protein is CASGTRKGDLYGYTF. CDR3 sequence (DNA): TGTGCCAGCGGCACCCGGAAGGGGGATCTCTATGGCTACACCTTC.

V is TRBV7-9 and J is TRBJ1-1; 9 bases align to TRBD1. The CDR3 consists of 15 residues. V was clipped by 5 bases and J by 4 bases; unmatched bases: 8. The germline gives CDR1 SEHNR, CDR2 FQNEAQ (reference sequence). The CDR3 coding sequence is TGTGCCAGCAGCACTTGGACAGGGGAGAGCACTGAAGCTTTCTTT. This codes for CASSTWTGESTEAFF.

The chain uses TRBV4-1 and TRBJ2-3; TRBD2 agrees at 14 bases. Losses at the gene ends were 1 base for V and 6 bases for J; bases not matched to a gene: 3. Germline V gene lookup returns CDR1 MGHRA and CDR2 YSYEKL. This CDR3 region has 16 residues. CDR3 protein: CASSQAGTSGSDTQYF. DNA of the CDR3: TGCGCCAGCAGCCAAGCAGGGACTAGCGGGAGTGATACGCAGTATTTT.

The V call is TRBV5-4, the J call TRBJ2-1; 7 bases are a match to TRBD2. V lost 2 bases and J lost 4; bases outside the gene matches: 3. Germline CDR1 reads SGHNT; CDR2 reads YYREEE (reference sequence). The CDR3 runs to 14 residues. The CDR3 here is CASSLTSEYNEQFF. In nucleotides, the CDR3 is TGTGCCAGCAGCTTAACTAGCGAGTACAATGAGCAGTTCTTC.